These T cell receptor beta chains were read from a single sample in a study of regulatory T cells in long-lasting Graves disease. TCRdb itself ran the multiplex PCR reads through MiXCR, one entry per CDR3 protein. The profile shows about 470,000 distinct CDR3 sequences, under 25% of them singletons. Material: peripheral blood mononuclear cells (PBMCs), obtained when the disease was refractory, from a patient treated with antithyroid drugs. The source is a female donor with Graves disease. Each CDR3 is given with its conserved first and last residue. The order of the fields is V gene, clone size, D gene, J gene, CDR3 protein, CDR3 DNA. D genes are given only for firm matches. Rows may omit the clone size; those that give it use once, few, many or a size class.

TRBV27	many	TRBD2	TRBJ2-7	CASSSTGRRTSDNYEQYF	TGTGCCAGCAGTTCCACCGGACGGAGGACTAGCGATAACTACGAGCAGTACTTC
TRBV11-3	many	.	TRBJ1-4	CVSSSENEKLFF	TGTGTCAGCAGCTCGGAGAATGAAAAACTGTTTTTT
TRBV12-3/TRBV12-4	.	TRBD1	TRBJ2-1	CASSFGDRTHEQFF	TGTGCCAGCAGTTTCGGGGACAGAACCCATGAGCAGTTCTTC
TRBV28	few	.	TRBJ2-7	CASREPNYEQYF	TGTGCCAGCCGAGAACCAAACTACGAGCAGTACTTC
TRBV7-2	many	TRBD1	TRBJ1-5	CASSAQGDQPQHF	TGTGCCAGCAGTGCACAGGGGGATCAGCCCCAGCATTTT
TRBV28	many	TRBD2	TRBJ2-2	CASSRGLAWELFF	TGTGCCAGCAGCCGAGGACTAGCATGGGAGCTGTTTTTT
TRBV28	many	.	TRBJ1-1	CASSLGVSTEAFF	TGTGCCAGCAGTTTAGGCGTGAGCACTGAAGCTTTCTTT
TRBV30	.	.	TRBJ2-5	CAWSVAAGTQYF	TGTGCCTGGAGTGTAGCGGCGGGGACCCAGTACTTC
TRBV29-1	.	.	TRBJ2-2	CSGTRDRELFF	TGCAGCGGAACCAGGGACCGGGAGCTGTTTTTT
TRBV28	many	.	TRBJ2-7	CASSIVQGSYEQYF	TGTGCCAGCAGTATTGTTCAGGGCTCCTACGAGCAGTACTTC
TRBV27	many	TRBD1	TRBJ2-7	CASRALGTGAYEQYF	TGTGCCAGCAGGGCACTAGGGACAGGGGCCTACGAGCAGTACTTC
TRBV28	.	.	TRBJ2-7	CASSYESGVTYEQYF	TGTGCCAGCAGTTATGAATCCGGGGTGACCTACGAGCAGTACTTC
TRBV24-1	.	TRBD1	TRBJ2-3	CASSIRTGAPTDTQYF	TGTGCCAGCAGCATTCGGACAGGGGCTCCCACAGATACGCAGTATTTT
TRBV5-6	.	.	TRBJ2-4	CASSLVARGDIQYF	TGTGCCAGCAGCTTGGTTGCGAGAGGGGACATTCAGTACTTC
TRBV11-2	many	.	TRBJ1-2	CASSGPGPYGYTF	TGTGCCAGCAGCGGACCGGGACCTTATGGCTACACCTTC
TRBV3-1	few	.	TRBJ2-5	CASSQDFTAGQETQYF	TGTGCCAGCAGCCAAGATTTCACGGCGGGCCAAGAGACCCAGTACTTC
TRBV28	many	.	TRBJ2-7	CASSLLGLAYEQYF	TGTGCCAGCAGTTTACTTGGGCTGGCCTACGAGCAGTACTTC
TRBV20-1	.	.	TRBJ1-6	CSARPPAGRSPLHF	TGCAGTGCTAGACCACCGGCAGGGCGGTCACCCCTCCACTTT
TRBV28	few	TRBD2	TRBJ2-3	CASSILLAGHGTDTQYF	TGTGCCAGCAGTATTCTTTTAGCGGGACATGGCACAGATACGCAGTATTTT
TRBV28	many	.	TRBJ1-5	CASRGWQGGNQPQHF	TGTGCCAGCAGGGGTTGGCAGGGTGGCAATCAGCCCCAGCATTTT
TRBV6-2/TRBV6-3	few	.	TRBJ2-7	CASRKRRTAIFYEQYF	TGTGCCAGCAGAAAACGTCGGACAGCAATATTCTACGAGCAGTACTTC
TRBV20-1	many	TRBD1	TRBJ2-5	CSASAWDSRGETQYF	TGCAGTGCTAGTGCTTGGGACAGTAGAGGGGAGACCCAGTACTTC
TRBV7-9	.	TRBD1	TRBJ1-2	CASSREQGLGYGYTF	TGTGCCAGCAGCCGGGAACAGGGGCTCGGCTATGGCTACACCTTC
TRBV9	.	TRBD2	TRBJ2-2	CASSVGGANTGELFF	TGTGCCAGCAGCGTTGGGGGGGCGAACACCGGGGAGCTGTTTTTT
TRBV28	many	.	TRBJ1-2	CASSPLHQGSSYGYTF	TGTGCCAGCAGTCCCCTGCACCAGGGATCCTCCTATGGCTACACCTTC
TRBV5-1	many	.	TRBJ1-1	CASSLGQTGDTEAFF	TGCGCCAGCAGCTTGGGCCAGACCGGGGACACTGAAGCTTTCTTT
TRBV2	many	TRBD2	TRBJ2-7	CASSEAPELAVYEQYF	TGTGCCAGCAGTGAAGCGCCAGAACTAGCGGTTTACGAGCAGTACTTC
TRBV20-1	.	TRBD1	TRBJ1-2	CSAMPRQGNRGYTF	TGCAGTGCTATGCCCCGACAGGGTAATCGTGGCTACACCTTC
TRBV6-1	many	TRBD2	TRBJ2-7	CASSAASGSREQYF	TGTGCCAGCAGTGCAGCTAGCGGGTCTAGAGAGCAGTACTTC
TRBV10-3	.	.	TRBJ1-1	CAISEVGGVNTEAFF	TGTGCCATCAGTGAGGTGGGGGGGGTGAACACTGAAGCTTTCTTT
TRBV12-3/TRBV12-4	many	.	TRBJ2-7	CASSLMGQLYEQYF	TGTGCCAGCAGTTTAATGGGACAACTTTACGAGCAGTACTTC
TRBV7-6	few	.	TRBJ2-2	CASSLEGGTPLTGELFF	TGTGCCAGCAGCTTAGAAGGGGGGACGCCTTTGACCGGGGAGCTGTTTTTT
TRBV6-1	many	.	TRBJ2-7	CASSAEQGFYEQYF	TGTGCCAGCAGTGCGGAACAGGGATTCTACGAGCAGTACTTC
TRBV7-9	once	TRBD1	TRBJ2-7	CASSYGTGNSYEQYF	TGTGCCAGCAGCTACGGGACAGGGAATTCCTACGAGCAGTACTTC
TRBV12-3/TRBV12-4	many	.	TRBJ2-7	CASSLLGGDYEQYF	TGTGCCAGCAGTTTATTGGGAGGAGACTACGAGCAGTACTTC
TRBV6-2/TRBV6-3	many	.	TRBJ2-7	CASSFRESSYEQYF	TGTGCCAGCAGTTTTAGGGAAAGCTCCTACGAGCAGTACTTC
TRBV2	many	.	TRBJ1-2	CASRAQGEGGGYTF	TGTGCCAGCAGGGCACAGGGAGAGGGGGGCGGCTACACCTTC
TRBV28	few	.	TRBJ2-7	CASSESVRGEQYF	TGTGCCAGCAGCGAAAGTGTCAGGGGAGAGCAGTACTTC
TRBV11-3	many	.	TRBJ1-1	CASSPDGGGTEAFF	TGTGCCAGCAGCCCAGATGGCGGGGGGACTGAAGCTTTCTTT
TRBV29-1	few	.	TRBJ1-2	CSVYGKYNYGYTF	TGCAGCGTTTATGGAAAGTACAACTATGGCTACACCTTC